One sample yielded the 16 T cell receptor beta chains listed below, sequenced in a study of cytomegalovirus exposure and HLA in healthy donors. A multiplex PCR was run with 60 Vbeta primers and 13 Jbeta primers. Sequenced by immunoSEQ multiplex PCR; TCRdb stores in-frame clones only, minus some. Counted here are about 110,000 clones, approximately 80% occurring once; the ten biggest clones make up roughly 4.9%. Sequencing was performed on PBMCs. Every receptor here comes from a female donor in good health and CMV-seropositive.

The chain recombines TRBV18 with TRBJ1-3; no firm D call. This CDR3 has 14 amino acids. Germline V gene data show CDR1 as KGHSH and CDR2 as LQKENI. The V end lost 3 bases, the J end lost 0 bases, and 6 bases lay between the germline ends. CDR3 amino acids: CASSPTSSGNTIYF. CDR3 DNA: TGTGCCAGCTCACCTACAAGCTCTGGAAACACCATATATTTT.

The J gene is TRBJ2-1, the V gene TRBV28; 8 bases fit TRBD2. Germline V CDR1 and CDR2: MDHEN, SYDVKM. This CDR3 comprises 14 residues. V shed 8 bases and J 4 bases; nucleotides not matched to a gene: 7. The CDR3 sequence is CASGGTSGYNEQFF. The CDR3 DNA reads TGTGCCAGCGGAGGTACTAGCGGTTACAATGAGCAGTTCTTC.

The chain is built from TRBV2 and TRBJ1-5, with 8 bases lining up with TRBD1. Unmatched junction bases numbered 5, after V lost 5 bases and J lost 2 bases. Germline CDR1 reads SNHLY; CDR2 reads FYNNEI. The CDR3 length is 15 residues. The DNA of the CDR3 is TGTGCCAGCAGTATTAGACAGGGGCGCAATCAGCCCCAGCATTTT. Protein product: CASSIRQGRNQPQHF.

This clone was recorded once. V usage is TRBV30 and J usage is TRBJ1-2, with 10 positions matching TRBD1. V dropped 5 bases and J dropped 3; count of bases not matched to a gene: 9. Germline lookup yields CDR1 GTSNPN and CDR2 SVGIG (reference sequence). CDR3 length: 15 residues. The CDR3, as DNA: TGTGCCTGGGCCACAGGACAGGGGGGATACTATGGCTACACCTTC. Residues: CAWATGQGGYYGYTF.

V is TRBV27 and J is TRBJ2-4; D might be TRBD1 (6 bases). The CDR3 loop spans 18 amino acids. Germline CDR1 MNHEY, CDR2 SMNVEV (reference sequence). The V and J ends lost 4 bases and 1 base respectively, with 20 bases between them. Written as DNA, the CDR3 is TGTGCCAGCAGTTCCTTGACAGGCCCCCCCGATGCCAAAAACATTCAGTACTTC. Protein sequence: CASSSLTGPPDAKNIQYF.

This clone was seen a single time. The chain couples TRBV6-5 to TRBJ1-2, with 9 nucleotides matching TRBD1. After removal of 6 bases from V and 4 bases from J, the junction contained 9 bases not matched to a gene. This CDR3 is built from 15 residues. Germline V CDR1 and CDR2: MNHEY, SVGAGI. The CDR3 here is CASSFDRGLIYGYTF. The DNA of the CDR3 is TGTGCCAGCAGCTTCGACAGGGGGTTAATCTATGGCTACACCTTC.

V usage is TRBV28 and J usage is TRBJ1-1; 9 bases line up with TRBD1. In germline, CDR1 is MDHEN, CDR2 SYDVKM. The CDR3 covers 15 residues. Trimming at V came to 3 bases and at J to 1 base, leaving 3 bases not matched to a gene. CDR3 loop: CASSLGDRANTEAFF. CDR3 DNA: TGTGCCAGCAGTTTGGGGGACAGGGCGAACACTGAAGCTTTCTTT.

CDR3 sequence reads: CASRHRNYDLSYEQYF. The CDR3 bases are TGTGCCAGCAGGCATCGGAACTACGATCTCTCCTACGAGCAGTACTTC. The chain joins TRBV27 to TRBJ2-5, with D unclear. The DNA end is a closer match to TRBJ2-7, so the J assignment may be wrong. The CDR3 spans 16 residues. Looked up from germline, CDR1 is MNHEY and CDR2 is SMNVEV (reference sequence).

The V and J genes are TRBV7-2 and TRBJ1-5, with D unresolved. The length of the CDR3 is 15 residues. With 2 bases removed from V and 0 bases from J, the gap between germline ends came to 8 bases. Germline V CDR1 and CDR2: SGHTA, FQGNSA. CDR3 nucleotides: TGTGCCAGCAGCTTAACACAGACTAGCAATCAGCCCCAGCATTTT. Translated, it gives CASSLTQTSNQPQHF.

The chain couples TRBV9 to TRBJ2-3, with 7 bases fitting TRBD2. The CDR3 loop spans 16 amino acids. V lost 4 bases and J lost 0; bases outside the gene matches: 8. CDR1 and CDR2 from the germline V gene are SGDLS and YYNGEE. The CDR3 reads CASSSRLAASTDTQYF. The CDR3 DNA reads TGTGCCAGCAGCTCCCGACTAGCAGCTAGCACAGATACGCAGTATTTT.

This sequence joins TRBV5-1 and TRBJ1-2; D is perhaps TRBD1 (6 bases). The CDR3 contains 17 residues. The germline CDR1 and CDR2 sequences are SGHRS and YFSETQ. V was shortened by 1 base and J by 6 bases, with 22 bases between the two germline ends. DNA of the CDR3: TGCGCCAGCAGCTTGAACCCGACAGGAGCTTCCCCTGATGGCTACACCTTC. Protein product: CASSLNPTGASPDGYTF.

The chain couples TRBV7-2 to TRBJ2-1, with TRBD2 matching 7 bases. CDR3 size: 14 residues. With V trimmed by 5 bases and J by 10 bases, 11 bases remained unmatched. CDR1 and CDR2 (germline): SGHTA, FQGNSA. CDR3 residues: CASSRSGAVGEQFF. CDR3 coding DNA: TGTGCCAGCAGCCGAAGCGGGGCAGTGGGGGAGCAGTTCTTC.

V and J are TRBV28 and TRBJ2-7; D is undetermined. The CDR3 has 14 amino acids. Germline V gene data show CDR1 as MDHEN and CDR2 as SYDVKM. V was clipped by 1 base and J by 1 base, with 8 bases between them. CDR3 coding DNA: TGTGCCAGCAGTTTATTGGCTCCTTCCTACGAGCAGTACTTC. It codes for CASSLLAPSYEQYF.

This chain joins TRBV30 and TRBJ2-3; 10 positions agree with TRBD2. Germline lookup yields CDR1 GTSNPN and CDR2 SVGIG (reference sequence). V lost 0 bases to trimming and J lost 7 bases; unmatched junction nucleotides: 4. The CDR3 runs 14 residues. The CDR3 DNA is TGTGCCTGGAGTGTAGCGGGGGGGCGGAATACGCAGTATTTT. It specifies CAWSVAGGRNTQYF.

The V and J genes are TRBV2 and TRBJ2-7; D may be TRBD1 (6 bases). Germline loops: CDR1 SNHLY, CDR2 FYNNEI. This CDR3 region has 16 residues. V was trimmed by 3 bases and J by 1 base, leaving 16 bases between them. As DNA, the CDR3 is TGTGCCAGCAGTGAGTGGGGGCAGGGGCCTTCCTACGAGCAGTACTTC. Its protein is CASSEWGQGPSYEQYF.

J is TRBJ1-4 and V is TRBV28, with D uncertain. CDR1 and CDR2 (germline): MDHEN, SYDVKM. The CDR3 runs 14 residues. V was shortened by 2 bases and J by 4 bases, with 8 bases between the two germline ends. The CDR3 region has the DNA TGTGCCAGCAGTTTAACCGGAGGTAATGAAAAACTGTTTTTT. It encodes CASSLTGGNEKLFF.